The 31 T cell receptor beta chains in this list originate from one sample, sequenced in a study of CD8+CD57+ T cells in acquired aplastic anemia. Genomic DNA templated the TCR beta VDJ and CDR3 profiling. TCRdb reanalysed the reads using MiXCR and keeps one entry per CDR3 protein. The data hold roughly 190,000 distinct CDR3 sequences, with 40% to 55% observed a single time. The patients chosen for sequencing had shown expansion of CD8+CD57+ cells (detected by flow cytometry). Sequenced material: sorted CD4+, CD8+, or CD8+CD57+ T cells (not recorded which) from PBMCs. Receptors originate from a human donor with aplastic anemia.

The rearrangement links TRBV2 to TRBJ2-3; TRBD2 agrees at 8 bases. V shed 4 bases, J shed 5 bases, and the junction held 8 bases outside the gene matches. The CDR3 contains 15 residues. Germline values: CDR1 SNHLY, CDR2 FYNNEI. CDR3 nucleotides: TGTGCCAGCAGTGTGGCATCGGGAGGGATAGATACGCAGTATTTT. This gives the protein CASSVASGGIDTQYF.

The genes are TRBV11-1 and TRBJ1-1, with D perhaps matching TRBD1 (6 bases). Germline V gene lookup returns CDR1 SGHAT and CDR2 FQDESV (reference sequence). This CDR3 region has 14 residues. Between the trimmed V and J ends, which lost 0 bases and 7 bases, there was a span of 12 bases. Here the CDR3 DNA reads TGTGCCAGCAGCTTAGCCGGACTCAGGGGTGAAGCTTTCTTT. It yields the protein CASSLAGLRGEAFF.

There are many counts of this clonotype. The rearrangement links TRBV24-1 to TRBJ1-5; TRBD1 is a possible D gene (5 bases). The V end lost 5 bases, the J end lost 4 bases, and 11 bases lay between the germline ends. Germline CDR1 KGHDR, CDR2 SFDVKD. The CDR3 length is 14 residues. In DNA form, the CDR3 reads TGTGCCACCAGTGCGAGGGGACCGAATCAGCCCCAGCATTTT. This translates into CATSARGPNQPQHF.

CDR3 in DNA: TGTGCCAGCAGTGAATCCAACAGATTGGGCACTGAAGCTTTCTTT. It codes for CASSESNRLGTEAFF. The chain employs TRBV25-1 and TRBJ1-1; D is ambiguous. Trimming removed 1 base from V and 4 bases from J, with 13 bases in between. The germline V gene encodes CDR1 MGHDK and CDR2 SYGVNS. This CDR3 is built from 15 residues.

This clonotype was found a few times. CDR3 sequence reads: CSASGQGAENSPLHF. CDR3 nucleotides: TGCAGTGCGTCTGGACAGGGGGCTGAGAATTCACCCCTCCACTTT. This sequence joins TRBV20-1 and TRBJ1-6, with TRBD1 matching 11 bases. CDR1 is DFQATT, CDR2 SNEGSKA, per germline (reference sequence). The CDR3 has 15 residues. Trimming removed 6 bases from V and 7 bases from J; junction bases left unmatched: 8.

The V gene is TRBV19, the J gene TRBJ1-2; possible D gene TRBD1, 6 bases. The V end was cut by 3 bases, the J end by 7 bases, with 15 bases between. The CDR3 extends over 14 amino acids. The V gene's germline CDR1 is LNHDA and CDR2 SQIVND (reference sequence). CDR3 nucleotides: TGTGCCAGTAGTATCATGGACAGTTCTATTGGCTACACCTTC. Translated: CASSIMDSSIGYTF.

There are many counts of this clonotype. The chain employs TRBV7-2 and TRBJ1-1; D may be TRBD1 (5 bases). V lost 0 bases to trimming and J lost 4 bases, with 12 bases between them. The CDR3 contains 15 residues. Germline assignment: CDR1 SGHTA and CDR2 FQGNSA. As DNA, the CDR3 is TGTGCCAGCAGCTTAGCGACGGGGGGGAGCACTGAAGCTTTCTTT. Protein: CASSLATGGSTEAFF.

This sequence joins TRBV10-3 and TRBJ1-1; D is perhaps TRBD1 (6 bases). The CDR3 is made up of 15 amino acids. CDR1 and CDR2 (germline): ENHRY, SYGVKD. V was clipped by 2 bases and J by 0 bases, with 10 bases between them. The CDR3 sequence is CAISERDTVNTEAFF. CDR3 in DNA: TGTGCCATCAGTGAGAGGGACACAGTGAACACTGAAGCTTTCTTT.

This clonotype was found a few times. A much larger clone is a single base away; this may be a read error. The chain carries TRBV11-2 and TRBJ2-7, with D unclear. CDR1 SGHAT and CDR2 FQNNGV come from the germline V gene. The CDR3 totals 14 residues. V shed 2 bases and J shed 6 bases, with 14 bases lying between them. The CDR3 DNA follows: TGTGCCAGCAGCTTACAACTTATAACCTGCGAGCAGTACTTC. Translation: CASSLQLITCEQYF.

The genes are TRBV6-1 and TRBJ2-3, with 12 positions matching TRBD2. The germline V gene has CDR1 MNHNS and CDR2 SASEGT. V gave up 7 bases and J gave up 5 bases; unmatched junction bases: 10. The CDR3 consists of 16 residues. The CDR3 protein is CASNLRLAGVKDTQYF. CDR3 DNA: TGTGCCAGCAACTTAAGACTAGCGGGAGTCAAAGATACGCAGTATTTT.

The chain recombines TRBV19 with TRBJ2-2; 9 bases are a match to TRBD1. There are 15 residues in the CDR3. Germline V gene sequence: CDR1 LNHDA, CDR2 SQIVND (reference sequence). The V segment lost 5 bases and the J segment 4 bases; nucleotides outside the gene matches: 5. Here the CDR3 DNA reads TGTGCCAGTAGTGAACAGGGGGCGGGCACCGGGGAGCTGTTTTTT. Its protein product is CASSEQGAGTGELFF.

This clonotype has just a few counts. This chain links TRBV19 with TRBJ1-5, with D perhaps matching TRBD1 (5 bases). The V end was cut by 9 bases, the J end by 7 bases, with 16 bases between. CDR3 length equals 13 residues. Looked up from germline, CDR1 is LNHDA and CDR2 is SQIVND (reference sequence). As DNA, the CDR3 is TGTGCCAGCTCATGGGAGCCAGGGCAGCCCCAGCATTTT. It translates to CASSWEPGQPQHF.

This clonotype was recorded only once. The V call is TRBV15, the J call TRBJ1-3, with 7 bases aligning to TRBD1. The V gene end was trimmed by 2 bases and the J gene end by 2 bases; junction bases not matched to a gene: 3. CDR3 length: 15 amino acids. Germline V CDR1 and CDR2: LNHNV, YYDKDF (reference sequence). DNA for the CDR3: TGTGCCACCAGCAGACACAGGGGAGCTGGAAACACCATATATTTT. It yields the protein CATSRHRGAGNTIYF.

The chain joins TRBV7-8 to TRBJ1-5, with 7 bases matching TRBD1. This CDR3 spans 15 amino acids. V lost 1 base, J lost 3 bases, and 3 bases stayed unmatched. The germline gives CDR1 SGHVS, CDR2 FQNEAQ. The CDR3 nucleotides read TGTGCCAGCAGCTTAGGAGGGGGCCTCAATCAGCCCCAGCATTTT. It codes for CASSLGGGLNQPQHF.

In regard to this clonotype: This CDR3 is missing its conserved last phenylalanine or tryptophan, likely due to a read error. This sequence joins TRBV11-2 and TRBJ1-6; D call uncertain. The germline V and J ends were trimmed by 4 bases and 2 bases, with 9 bases remaining between them. The CDR3 contains 15 residues. Germline loops: CDR1 SGHAT, CDR2 FQNNGV. The CDR3 nucleotides read TGTGCCAGCAGCTCACCGCGGACCTATAATTCACCCCTCCACTCT. It codes for CASSSPRTYNSPLHS.

The chain employs TRBV20-1 and TRBJ2-7; no reliable D call. The CDR3 length is 11 residues. Trimming shortened V by 6 bases and J by 4 bases, and 10 bases separated the two germline ends. Germline CDR1 and CDR2: DFQATT and SNEGSKA (reference sequence). CDR3 DNA: TGCAGTGCCACCAACATATACGAGCAGTACTTC. Translating it yields CSATNIYEQYF.

The CDR3 sequence: CASSQEMGEAEAFF. The CDR3 DNA is TGTGCCAGCAGCCAGGAAATGGGGGAAGCTGAAGCTTTCTTT. The rearrangement joins TRBV4-2 to TRBJ1-1; possible D gene TRBD1, 5 bases. V lost 3 bases and J 6 bases, leaving 14 bases between the germline ends. This CDR3 is 14 amino acids long. Germline assignment: CDR1 LGHNA and CDR2 YNFKEQ.

The chain couples TRBV12-3 or TRBV12-4 to TRBJ2-7; 8 nucleotides match TRBD1. Trimming removed 4 bases from V and 6 bases from J; junction bases left unmatched: 2. The CDR3 consists of 12 residues. The CDR3 is CASSWTGLEQYF. The CDR3 DNA reads as TGTGCCAGCAGTTGGACAGGGCTCGAGCAGTACTTC.

Comment on this clonotype: The conserved closing phenylalanine or tryptophan is absent in this CDR3, likely reflecting a read error. The chain carries TRBV10-3 and TRBJ2-7, with TRBD2 matching over 10 bases. The CDR3 runs 15 residues. From germline, CDR1 is ENHRY and CDR2 SYGVKD. In nucleotides, the CDR3 is TGTGCCACCAGTGATGGTGGGACTAGCGTGTACGAGCAGTACCTC. Amino acid sequence: CATSDGGTSVYEQYL.

Note on this clonotype: This may stem from a read error, because a much larger clone lies one nucleotide away. The rearrangement uses TRBV9 and TRBJ1-1; D might be TRBD1 (5 bases). The CDR3 totals 15 residues. The germline V gene encodes CDR1 SGDLS and CDR2 YYNGEE. V shed 0 bases and J shed 5 bases, with 14 bases lying between them. In DNA, the CDR3 is TGTGCCAGCAGCGTAGCAGGACATTCGAAGACTGAAGCTTTCTTT. Translated: CASSVAGHSKTEAFF.

This clonotype appeared many times. This chain connects TRBV6-5 to TRBJ2-7; 8 nucleotides line up with TRBD1. The CDR3 consists of 14 residues. CDR1 is MNHEY and CDR2 is SVGAGI in the germline V gene. The junction had 4 bases not matched to a gene; V was cut back by 4 bases and J by 2 bases. The CDR3 DNA reads TGTGCCAGCAGTTTCCGGACAGGGCCCTACGAGCAGTACTTC. Protein product: CASSFRTGPYEQYF.

Worth noting for this clonotype: At one boundary the junction diverges from the germline segment, which might be a read error. The rearrangement joins TRBV19 to TRBJ2-3; D gene uncertain. The CDR3 is 15 residues long. Looked up from germline, CDR1 is LNHDA and CDR2 is SQIVND (reference sequence). The CDR3 reads CASSVSSTAVDTQYF. DNA of the CDR3: TGTGCCAGTAGTGTCTCTTCAACGGCGGTAGATACGCAGTATTTC.

V is TRBV11-2 and J is TRBJ2-1; 7 bases are a match to TRBD1. This CDR3 is built from 15 residues. From germline, CDR1 is SGHAT and CDR2 FQNNGV. Losses at the gene ends were 0 bases for V and 7 bases for J; bases not matched to a gene: 6. CDR3 amino acids: CASSLDVTGLNEQFF. In nucleotides, the CDR3 is TGTGCCAGCAGCTTAGACGTGACAGGGCTGAATGAGCAGTTCTTC.

The V call is TRBV10-3, the J call TRBJ2-7, with 11 bases matching TRBD2. In germline, CDR1 is ENHRY, CDR2 SYGVKD. V lost 4 bases, J lost 0 bases, and 5 bases stayed unmatched. The CDR3 is 16 amino acids. The DNA for the CDR3 is TGTGCCATCAGTGGGACTAGCGGGCAGAGCTCCTACGAGCAGTACTTC. Protein sequence: CAISGTSGQSSYEQYF.

This clonotype was recorded many times. The rearrangement links TRBV5-6 to TRBJ2-1; D possibly corresponds to TRBD1 (6 bases). Per germline, CDR1 SGHDT and CDR2 YYEEEE. V was cut by 6 bases and J by 0 bases, with 16 bases left in between. The CDR3 totals 16 residues. This CDR3 is CASTAEGVSSYNEQFF. CDR3 DNA: TGTGCCAGCACCGCAGAGGGGGTCAGCTCCTACAATGAGCAGTTCTTC.

This clonotype has just a few counts. The chain has TRBV28 and TRBJ1-2, with TRBD1 as a possible D gene (5 bases). This CDR3 contains 17 residues. Trimming removed 5 bases from V and 2 bases from J, with 21 bases in between. The germline CDR1 and CDR2 sequences are MDHEN and SYDVKM. The CDR3 is CASSDLLGAGANYGYTF. The CDR3 bases are TGTGCCAGCAGTGACCTCCTCGGGGCGGGCGCGAACTATGGCTACACCTTC.

This clonotype has at least ten counts. The CDR3 coding sequence is TGTGCCAGCACCTGGGAGCGGGCGGTAAGAACAGATACGCAGTATTTT. Translating gives CASTWERAVRTDTQYF. V and J are TRBV2 and TRBJ2-3; D perhaps matches TRBD2 (6 bases). The CDR3 runs to 16 residues. Germline CDR1 is SNHLY and CDR2 is FYNNEI. Trimming pared 7 bases from V and 3 bases from J, leaving 20 bases between.

In its sample, this clonotype was seen once. At one of its ends the junction is not consistent with the germline gene, which may arise from a read error. The chain is built from TRBV25-1 and TRBJ2-1; no firm D call. This CDR3 spans 13 amino acids. Germline lookup yields CDR1 MGHDK and CDR2 SYGVNS. The CDR3 nucleotides are TGTGCCAGCAGTCCCACTGTGGGAAATGGGCAGTTCTTC. Translating it yields CASSPTVGNGQFF.

The chain joins TRBV7-2 to TRBJ1-5; D may be TRBD1 (6 bases). Germline CDR1 and CDR2: SGHTA and FQGNSA. This CDR3 region has 14 residues. The V end lost 3 bases, the J end lost 5 bases, and 11 bases lay between the germline ends. The CDR3 DNA sequence: TGTGCCAGCAGCTTCAGGGGATCCGATCAGCCCCAGCATTTT. Amino acids: CASSFRGSDQPQHF.

CDR3 coding DNA: TGTGCCAGTAGTGACGGGACAGGGGCCTTCTATGGCTACACCTTC. Protein product: CASSDGTGAFYGYTF. The chain recombines TRBV19 with TRBJ1-2; 10 bases map to TRBD1. V lost 5 bases, J lost 4 bases, and 7 bases stayed unmatched. The CDR3 runs 15 residues. The germline V gene has CDR1 LNHDA and CDR2 SQIVND (reference sequence).

The sample holds a few counts of this clonotype. This chain uses TRBV6-2 or TRBV6-3 with TRBJ2-2; the match to TRBD2 covers 8 bases. The ends lost 6 bases at V and 1 base at J; junction bases unmatched: 7. The CDR3 is 16 residues long. The germline CDR1 and CDR2 sequences are MNHEY and SVGEGT. CDR3 nucleotides: TGTGCCAGCAGGGGGAGCGGGAGTCGGAACACCGGGGAGCTGTTTTTT. Amino acids: CASRGSGSRNTGELFF.